A selection of T cell receptor beta chains follows, all from one sample in a study of blood T cell repertoires in COVID-19. Assay used: immunoSEQ multiplex PCR; TCRdb lists only in-frame clones, some missing. Of 200,000 to 250,000 clones listed, roughly 80% were seen once; the top ten hold about 4.8%. What was sequenced was peripheral blood. The origin of the receptors is a woman aged 70 to 79 with COVID-19, enrolled during active disease. CDR3s include the opening cysteine and the closing phenylalanine or tryptophan. A D gene is named only where the DNA matches it firmly. Part of the rows lack a size; the others show once, few, many or a class for expanded clones.

abundance | len | j_gene | d_gene | v_gene | CDR3aa | CDR3nt
NA | 16 | TRBJ1-5 | NA | TRBV28 | CASSFGAVYSNQPQHF | TGTGCCAGCAGTTTTGGGGCAGTTTATAGCAATCAGCCCCAGCATTTT
once | 15 | TRBJ1-3 | TRBD1 | TRBV7-2 | CASSLEGATGNTIYF | TGTGCCAGCAGCTTAGAGGGGGCCACTGGAAACACCATATATTTT
NA | 13 | TRBJ2-7 | TRBD1 | TRBV27 | CASSLYRGYEQYF | TGTGCCAGCAGTTTATACAGGGGCTACGAGCAGTACTTC
NA | 14 | TRBJ2-7 | TRBD1 | TRBV5-4 | CASSMDRGFYEQYF | TGTGCCAGCAGCATGGACAGGGGGTTTTACGAGCAGTACTTC
NA | 13 | TRBJ1-1 | NA | TRBV18 | CASSLLGVTEAFF | TGTGCCAGCTCATTATTAGGAGTCACTGAAGCTTTCTTT
NA | 16 | TRBJ2-2 | NA | TRBV5-1 | CASSFSGTRNTGELFF | TGCGCCAGCAGCTTTTCCGGGACAAGGAACACCGGGGAGCTGTTTTTT
NA | 20 | TRBJ2-1 | NA | TRBV4-3 | CASSQGATSFSRSSYNEQFF | TGCGCCAGCAGCCAAGGGGCTACTAGTTTTTCGCGGAGCTCCTACAATGAGCAGTTCTTC
NA | 13 | TRBJ2-1 | NA | TRBV14 | CASSRVERREQFF | TGTGCCAGCAGTCGGGTGGAGCGCCGCGAGCAGTTCTTC
NA | 15 | TRBJ2-7 | NA | TRBV7-3 | CASSLNGGAHYEQYF | TGTGCCAGCAGCTTAAATGGAGGGGCCCACTACGAGCAGTACTTC
NA | 13 | TRBJ1-2 | TRBD1 | TRBV15 | CATSEGQGYGYTF | TGTGCCACCAGCGAAGGACAGGGCTATGGCTACACCTTC
NA | 15 | TRBJ2-2 | NA | TRBV19 | CASSIRTVLPGELFF | TGTGCCAGTAGTATAAGGACAGTCTTACCCGGGGAGCTGTTTTTT
NA | 17 | TRBJ2-1 | NA | TRBV7-8 | CASSNGTLPSSYNEQFF | TGTGCCAGCAGCAACGGGACTCTACCTAGCTCCTACAATGAGCAGTTCTTC
NA | 14 | TRBJ1-2 | TRBD1 | TRBV10-3 | CAISPGQDAYGYTF | TGTGCCATCAGCCCGGGACAGGACGCCTATGGCTACACCTTC
NA | 13 | TRBJ2-7 | NA | TRBV25-1 | CASRDNFSYEQYF | TGTGCCAGCCGGGACAATTTTTCCTACGAGCAGTACTTC
NA | 12 | TRBJ1-1 | NA | TRBV28 | CASTNRNTEAFF | TGTGCCAGCACCAACAGGAACACTGAAGCTTTCTTT
NA | 15 | TRBJ1-4 | TRBD1 | TRBV6-5 | CASTREDRDNEKLFF | TGTGCCAGCACCAGAGAGGACAGGGATAATGAAAAACTGTTTTTT
NA | 16 | TRBJ1-1 | NA | TRBV18 | CASSPPVGTGNTEAFF | TGTGCCAGCTCACCGCCCGTGGGCACTGGTAACACTGAAGCTTTCTTT
NA | 11 | TRBJ2-1 | NA | TRBV12-3/TRBV12-4 | CASSLDYEQFF | TGTGCCAGCAGTTTAGACTATGAGCAGTTCTTC
NA | 15 | TRBJ1-1 | TRBD1 | TRBV12-5 | CASGLPSTGGTEAFF | TGTGCTAGTGGTTTGCCTTCGACAGGGGGCACTGAAGCTTTCTTT
NA | 14 | TRBJ2-3 | TRBD2 | TRBV7-2 | CASSPSGATDTQYF | TGTGCCAGCAGCCCAAGCGGGGCCACAGATACGCAGTATTTT
NA | 11 | TRBJ1-1 | NA | TRBV19 | CASSLRGGAFF | TGTGCCAGTAGTCTACGGGGTGGAGCTTTCTTT
NA | 15 | TRBJ2-1 | TRBD1 | TRBV6-6 | CASSYAQGADNEQFF | TGTGCCAGCAGTTACGCACAGGGGGCTGACAATGAGCAGTTCTTC
NA | 15 | TRBJ2-1 | NA | TRBV24-1 | CATSGTGYISDEQFF | TGTGCCACCAGTGGCACAGGGTATATCAGCGATGAGCAGTTCTTC
few | 15 | TRBJ1-3 | TRBD1 | TRBV5-5 | CASSFSGGSGNTIYF | TGTGCCAGCAGCTTTTCAGGGGGCTCTGGAAACACCATATATTTT
NA | 16 | TRBJ1-2 | NA | TRBV7-9 | CASSLDRGLSPYGYTF | TGTGCCAGCAGCTTAGACCGGGGTTTGAGCCCCTACGGCTACACCTTC
NA | 18 | TRBJ2-3 | TRBD1 | TRBV15 | CATSGWGQGAGGTDTQYF | TGTGCCACCAGCGGGTGGGGACAGGGGGCAGGTGGCACAGATACGCAGTATTTT
NA | 13 | TRBJ1-2 | TRBD1 | TRBV29-1 | CSVQDRGRYGYTF | TGCAGCGTCCAGGACAGGGGAAGATATGGCTACACCTTC
few | 14 | TRBJ2-7 | NA | TRBV27 | CASSYRVASYEQYF | TGTGCCAGCAGTTACCGGGTTGCATCCTACGAGCAGTACTTC
NA | 16 | TRBJ2-4 | TRBD1 | TRBV19 | CASSITRTGGKNIQYF | TGTGCCAGTAGTATCACTCGGACAGGGGGTAAGAACATTCAGTACTTC
once | 16 | TRBJ2-1 | TRBD1 | TRBV15 | CATSIFLGTAVNEQFF | TGTGCCACCAGCATATTCCTCGGGACAGCCGTCAATGAGCAGTTCTTC
NA | 14 | TRBJ1-2 | TRBD1 | TRBV7-2 | CASSIRQGTYGYTF | TGTGCCAGCAGCATCCGACAGGGCACCTATGGCTACACCTTC
NA | 16 | TRBJ1-5 | TRBD1 | TRBV24-1 | CATSDTGQGKDQPQHF | TGTGCCACCAGTGACACGGGACAGGGGAAAGATCAGCCCCAGCATTTT
NA | 14 | TRBJ2-7 | NA | TRBV18 | CASSPQADSYEQYF | TGTGCCAGCTCGCCTCAAGCGGACTCCTACGAGCAGTACTTC
NA | 14 | TRBJ2-7 | TRBD1 | TRBV9 | CASSPTGGIYEQYF | TGTGCCAGCAGCCCCACAGGGGGAATCTACGAGCAGTACTTC
NA | 14 | TRBJ1-1 | NA | TRBV19 | CASSSGGSNTEAFF | TGTGCCAGTAGCAGTGGGGGGTCTAACACTGAAGCTTTCTTT
NA | 16 | TRBJ1-5 | TRBD1 | TRBV5-1 | CASSLGTGRLNQPQHF | TGCGCCAGCAGCTTAGGGACAGGACGGCTCAATCAGCCCCAGCATTTT
many | 15 | TRBJ2-7 | TRBD2 | TRBV5-4 | CASSLNPSGAYEQYF | TGTGCCAGCAGCTTGAACCCTAGCGGTGCCTACGAGCAGTACTTC
NA | 14 | TRBJ2-7 | TRBD1 | TRBV9 | CASSARQGPYEQYF | TGTGCCAGCAGCGCTCGACAGGGGCCCTACGAGCAGTACTTC
NA | 14 | TRBJ2-1 | TRBD2 | TRBV27 | CASSYGLAGGPQFF | TGTGCCAGCAGCTACGGACTAGCGGGGGGACCGCAGTTCTTC
NA | 15 | TRBJ1-1 | TRBD1 | TRBV5-8 | CASYRGSGTGPIAFF | TGTGCCAGCTATAGAGGTTCCGGGACAGGCCCGATTGCTTTCTTT